These 15 T cell receptor beta chains were sequenced from one sample in a study of CD8 T cells in ankylosing spondylitis. A single record per CDR3 protein comes from TCRdb applying MiXCR to the 5' RACE reads. The sample has some 200,000 distinct CDR3 sequences, 9.5% to 15% seen once. Sequencing was done on a sample of blood, either unsorted or a sorted T cell fraction (not recorded which). Source of these receptors: a male donor with ankylosing spondylitis or in good health (not recorded which).

The chain employs TRBV5-4 and TRBJ2-1, with D possibly matching TRBD1 (6 bases). With 0 bases removed from V and 2 bases from J, the gap between germline ends came to 12 bases. The CDR3 is made up of 16 amino acids. Germline V gives CDR1 SGHNT, CDR2 YYREEE (reference sequence). The CDR3 region is CASSLAQGYPYNEQFF. CDR3 nucleotide sequence: TGTGCCAGCAGCTTGGCGCAGGGGTACCCCTACAATGAGCAGTTCTTC.

The chain recombines TRBV24-1 with TRBJ2-1; D is possibly TRBD1 or TRBD2 (5 bases each). Trimming stripped 2 bases from V and 3 bases from J, with 13 bases between. Germline V CDR1 and CDR2: KGHDR, SFDVKD. The CDR3 loop spans 16 amino acids. The CDR3 nucleotides read TGTGCCACCAGTGATTCAGGGAGTCCCCACTACAATGAGCAGTTCTTC. The encoded protein is CATSDSGSPHYNEQFF.

V usage is TRBV6-1 and J usage is TRBJ2-5; 8 nucleotides align to TRBD2. There are 13 residues in the CDR3. Germline V gene lookup returns CDR1 MNHNS and CDR2 SASEGT. CDR3 DNA sequence: TGTGCTCGGGGGGGGCTGTTCCAAGAGACCCAGTACTTC. This codes for CARGGLFQETQYF.

This clonotype was found many times. V is TRBV2 and J is TRBJ1-1; D might be TRBD1 (5 bases). Germline CDR1 reads SNHLY; CDR2 reads FYNNEI. CDR3 length: 13 amino acids. V was clipped by 7 bases and J by 1 base, with 10 bases between them. The DNA of the CDR3 is TGTGCCAGCATCCGGGGCGCGAACACTGAAGCTTTCTTT. Protein sequence: CASIRGANTEAFF.

This clonotype was found many times. The chain joins TRBV20-1 to TRBJ2-1; TRBD2 might be the D (6 bases). The CDR3 runs to 14 residues. The germline gives CDR1 DFQATT, CDR2 SNEGSKA (reference sequence). Deletions cut 1 base from V and 3 bases from J, with 10 bases between. The CDR3 sequence is CSARGLAYYNEQFF. The CDR3 coding sequence is TGCAGTGCTAGAGGGCTAGCGTACTACAATGAGCAGTTCTTC.

The genes are TRBV19 and TRBJ1-1; 7 bases align to TRBD1. The CDR3 covers 16 residues. The germline V gene has CDR1 LNHDA and CDR2 SQIVND (reference sequence). The V and J ends lost 4 bases and 5 bases, in that order; junction bases with no gene match: 13. The CDR3 loop is CASSRGRTGVGTEAFF. The CDR3 region has the DNA TGTGCCAGTAGTAGGGGCCGAACAGGGGTCGGAACTGAAGCTTTCTTT.

The rearrangement joins TRBV19 to TRBJ2-7; D gene unclear. Germline values: CDR1 LNHDA, CDR2 SQIVND (reference sequence). The CDR3 runs to 13 residues. V was shortened by 5 bases and J by 0 bases, with 8 bases between the two germline ends. CDR3: CASSWRSSYEQYF. Written as DNA, the CDR3 is TGTGCCAGTAGTTGGCGGAGCTCCTACGAGCAGTACTTC.

In this sample, this clonotype turned up a few times. Here the CDR3 DNA reads TGTGCCAGCAGAATGGGACCCCTCGGTTACGAGCAGTACTTC. Translated, it gives CASRMGPLGYEQYF. The V call is TRBV6-1, the J call TRBJ2-7; TRBD1 or TRBD2 may be the D gene (5 bases each). This CDR3 has 14 amino acids. The ends were cut back, 6 bases at V and 4 bases at J, with 16 bases in the middle. Germline CDR1 is MNHNS and CDR2 is SASEGT.

The V gene is TRBV6-1, the J gene TRBJ2-3; D might be TRBD2 (6 bases). Trimming shortened V by 4 bases and J by 1 base, and 15 bases separated the two germline ends. The V gene's germline CDR1 is MNHNS and CDR2 SASEGT. The CDR3 runs to 16 residues. The CDR3 region has the DNA TGTGCCAGCAGTGGTAGCGGACCCCGGGGCACAGATACGCAGTATTTT. Translation: CASSGSGPRGTDTQYF.

This chain uses TRBV19 with TRBJ2-7; the D is unclear. The germline V and J ends were trimmed by 1 base and 6 bases, with 10 bases remaining between them. The CDR3 length is 13 residues. Germline CDR1 and CDR2: LNHDA and SQIVND (reference sequence). Here the CDR3 reads CASSIVVLGEQYF. CDR3 sequence (DNA): TGTGCCAGTAGTATAGTCGTACTCGGCGAGCAGTACTTC.

The table lists this clonotype with a few counts. The chain joins TRBV7-9 to TRBJ1-4; possibly TRBD1 for D (5 bases). The V and J ends lost 3 bases and 0 bases respectively, with 14 bases between them. In germline, CDR1 is SEHNR, CDR2 FQNEAQ (reference sequence). The CDR3 is made up of 17 amino acids. In DNA form, the CDR3 reads TGTGCCAGCAGCTTCCCAGACAGCGATTCAACTAATGAAAAACTGTTTTTT. Its protein is CASSFPDSDSTNEKLFF.

This clonotype showed up just a few times. This chain connects TRBV12-3 or TRBV12-4 to TRBJ2-1; 13 bases map to TRBD2. The ends lost 3 bases at V and 4 bases at J; junction bases unmatched: 3. This CDR3 is 16 amino acids long. CDR3 residues: CASSLTSGGSYNEQFF. CDR3 nucleotide sequence: TGTGCCAGCAGTTTGACTAGCGGGGGGTCTTACAATGAGCAGTTCTTC.

This clonotype was counted many times. The V gene is TRBV7-8, the J gene TRBJ1-1, with 8 bases that match TRBD1. V lost 3 bases and J lost 7; bases outside the gene matches: 1. Per germline, CDR1 SGHVS and CDR2 FQNEAQ. The CDR3 contains 12 residues. The CDR3 region is CASSLGQDEAFF. CDR3 in DNA: TGTGCCAGCAGCTTGGGACAGGATGAAGCTTTCTTT.

This clonotype was picked up a small number of times. The chain links TRBV5-1 to TRBJ2-7, with 10 bases lining up with TRBD1. Germline CDR1 is SGHRS and CDR2 is YFSETQ. The CDR3 sequence is 16 residues long. With V trimmed by 0 bases and J by 0 bases, 3 bases remained unmatched. The CDR3 protein is CASSLARDRGSYEQYF. CDR3 nucleotide sequence: TGCGCCAGCAGCTTGGCAAGGGACAGGGGCTCCTACGAGCAGTACTTC.

V gene TRBV6-1 combines with J gene TRBJ2-5; weak D call: TRBD2 (5 bases). Germline V gives CDR1 MNHNS, CDR2 SASEGT. The CDR3 has 14 amino acids. The ends were cut back, 7 bases at V and 2 bases at J, with 14 bases in the middle. Here the CDR3 DNA reads TGTGCCAGCACTCCAACAGCGGCTCAAGAGACCCAGTACTTC. It yields the protein CASTPTAAQETQYF.